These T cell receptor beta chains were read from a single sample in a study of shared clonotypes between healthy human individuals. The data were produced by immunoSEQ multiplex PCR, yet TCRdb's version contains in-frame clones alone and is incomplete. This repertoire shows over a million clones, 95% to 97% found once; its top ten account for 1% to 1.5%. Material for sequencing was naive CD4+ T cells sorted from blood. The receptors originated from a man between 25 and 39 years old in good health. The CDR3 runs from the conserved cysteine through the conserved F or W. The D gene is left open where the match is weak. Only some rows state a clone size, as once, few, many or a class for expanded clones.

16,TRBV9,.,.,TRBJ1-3,TGTGCCAGCAGCGCGTTGGGGCTGAGCTCTGGAAACACCATATATTTT,CASSALGLSSGNTIYF
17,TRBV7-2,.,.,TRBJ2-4,TGTGCCAGCAGCTTAGGGCGGGTGGGACTAGCCAAAAACATTCAGTACTTC,CASSLGRVGLAKNIQYF
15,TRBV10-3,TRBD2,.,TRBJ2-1,TGTGCCATCAGTGAGAGAAGCGGGAGGGCCAATGAGCAGTTCTTC,CAISERSGRANEQFF
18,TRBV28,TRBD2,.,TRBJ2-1,TGTGCCAGCAGTTTGGCCAGACTAGCGGGGGTCCCTTGGAATGAGCAGTTCTTC,CASSLARLAGVPWNEQFF
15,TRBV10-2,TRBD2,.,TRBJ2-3,TGCGCCAGCTCTGAAGCGGGAGGGATCACAGATACGCAGTATTTT,CASSEAGGITDTQYF
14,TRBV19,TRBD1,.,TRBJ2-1,TGTGCCAGTAGTTTGGACAGGGCTAACAATGAGCAGTTCTTC,CASSLDRANNEQFF
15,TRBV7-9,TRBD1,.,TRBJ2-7,TGTGCCAGCAGCTTTATGGGGACAGGGGCCTACGAGCAGTACTTC,CASSFMGTGAYEQYF
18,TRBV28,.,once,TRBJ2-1,TGTGCCAGCCGTACCTTCTCCGGACCCGCCCCGGTCTACAATGAGCAGTTCTTC,CASRTFSGPAPVYNEQFF
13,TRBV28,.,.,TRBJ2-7,TGTGCCAGTGGGGCTTCTAGGCTCCACGAGCAGTACTTC,CASGASRLHEQYF
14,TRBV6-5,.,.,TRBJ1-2,TGTGCCAGCAAGGGGTCCCTTGGGGATTATGGCTACACCTTC,CASKGSLGDYGYTF
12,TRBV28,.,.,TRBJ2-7,TGTGCCAGCCGTGTCCCCAGAGACCTCTATTCCTTC,CASRVPRDLYSF
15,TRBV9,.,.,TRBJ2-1,TGTGCCAGCAGCGTAGACCCTAGCACGGACAATGAGCAGTTCTTC,CASSVDPSTDNEQFF
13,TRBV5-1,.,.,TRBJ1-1,TGCGCCAGCAGCTTGGTGGGGGGCTACGAAGCTTTCTTT,CASSLVGGYEAFF
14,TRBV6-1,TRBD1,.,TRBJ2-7,TGTGCCAGCTGTTCCGGGACAGGGGTCTACGAGCAGTACTTC,CASCSGTGVYEQYF
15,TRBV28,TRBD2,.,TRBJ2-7,TGTGCCAGCAGAAGTTCTAGCGGGAGTTTCTACGAGCAGTACTTC,CASRSSSGSFYEQYF
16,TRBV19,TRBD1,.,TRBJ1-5,TGTGCCAGTAGTACGGGACAGGGGGGCATCGTTCAGCCCCAGCATTTT,CASSTGQGGIVQPQHF
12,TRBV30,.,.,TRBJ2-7,TGTGCCTGGAACCCGGGGATAGGCGAGCAGTACTTC,CAWNPGIGEQYF
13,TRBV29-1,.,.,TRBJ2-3,TGCAGCGTTGTTGCAGGGGTGGTAGATACGCAGTATTTT,CSVVAGVVDTQYF
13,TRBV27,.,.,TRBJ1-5,TGTGCCAGCAGTTTACAGGACAATCAGCCCCAGCATTTT,CASSLQDNQPQHF
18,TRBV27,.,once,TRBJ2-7,TGTGCCAGCAGTCCCCGAGAACCAGGACTATCCCTAGACTACGAGCAGTACTTC,CASSPREPGLSLDYEQYF
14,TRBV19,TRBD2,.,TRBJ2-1,TGTGCCAGTAGTATCACGGGACTAGTCGATGAGCAGTTCTTC,CASSITGLVDEQFF
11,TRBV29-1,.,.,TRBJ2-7,TGCAGCGTTGAACAGGTTTACGAGCAGTACTTC,CSVEQVYEQYF
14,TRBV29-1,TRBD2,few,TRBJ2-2,TGCAGCGTTGGGTTCCTAGCGGGAGATGGGGAGCTGTTTTTT,CSVGFLAGDGELFF
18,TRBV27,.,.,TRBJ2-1,TGTGCCAGCAGTTTAAGATGGGTGGGTTCGAGCTCCTACAATGAGCAGTTCTTC,CASSLRWVGSSSYNEQFF
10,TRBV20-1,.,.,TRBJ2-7,TGCAGTGCTAGACGTGACGAGCAGTACTTC,CSARRDEQYF
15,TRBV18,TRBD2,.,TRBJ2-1,TGTGCCAGCTCACCTGCTAGCGGGAGGGCCGTTGAGCAGTTCTTC,CASSPASGRAVEQFF
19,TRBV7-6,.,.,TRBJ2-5,TGTGCCAGCAGCTTACCGTCCGAGCGAAGCGCCCAAGGCGGAGAGACCCAGTACTTC,CASSLPSERSAQGGETQYF
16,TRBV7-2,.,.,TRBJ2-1,TGTGCCAGCAGCTCCTCCTTCGGGGGCGCCTACAATGAGCAGTTCTTC,CASSSSFGGAYNEQFF
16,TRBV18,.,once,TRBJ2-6,TGTGCCAGCTCACCGAGCGGCAGCTCTGGGGCCAACGTCCTGACTTTC,CASSPSGSSGANVLTF
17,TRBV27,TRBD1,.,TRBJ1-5,TGTGCCAGCAGTCACCAATCGACAGGGGGCGATTATCAGCCCCAGCATTTT,CASSHQSTGGDYQPQHF
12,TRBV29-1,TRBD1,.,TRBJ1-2,TGCAGCGGCTGGACAGGTCCCTATGGCTACACCTTC,CSGWTGPYGYTF
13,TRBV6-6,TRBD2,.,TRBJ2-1,TGTGCCAGCAGTTTAAGACTAGCAGTTGAGCAGTTCTTC,CASSLRLAVEQFF
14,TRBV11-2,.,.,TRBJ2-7,TGTGCCAGCAGCTTACTTAGCATCTCCTACGAGCAGTACTTC,CASSLLSISYEQYF
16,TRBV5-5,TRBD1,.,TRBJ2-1,TGTGCCAGCATCCGACCGGGACAGGGAAACAGGAATGAGCAGTTCTTC,CASIRPGQGNRNEQFF
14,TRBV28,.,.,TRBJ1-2,TGTGCCAGCAGTTTAGGGAACTCGGGCTTCGGCTACACCTTC,CASSLGNSGFGYTF
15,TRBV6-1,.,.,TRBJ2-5,TGTGCCAGCTGGGCCCGGGACGGTTTTGAGGAGACCCAGTACTTC,CASWARDGFEETQYF
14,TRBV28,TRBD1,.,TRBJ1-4,TGTGCCATAAGACAGGGGGCAACTAATGAAAAACTGTTTTTT,CAIRQGATNEKLFF
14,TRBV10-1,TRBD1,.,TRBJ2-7,TGCGCCAGCAGTGAGGGGACAGGGATCTACGAGCAGTACTTC,CASSEGTGIYEQYF
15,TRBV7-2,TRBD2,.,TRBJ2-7,TGTGCCAGCAGCTTAGGTGGGAGGGCCTCCCACGAGCAGTACTTC,CASSLGGRASHEQYF
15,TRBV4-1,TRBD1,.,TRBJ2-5,TGCGCCAGCAGCCAAGATCACAGGGGGCTTGAGACCCAGTACTTC,CASSQDHRGLETQYF
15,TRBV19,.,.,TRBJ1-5,TGTGCCAGTGGAGGGCAGGCCAGGGGTAATCAGCCCCAGCATTTT,CASGGQARGNQPQHF
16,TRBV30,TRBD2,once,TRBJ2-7,TGTGCCTGGAAAGGGGGTGGGCGGGAGGCGTCCTACGAGCAGTACTTC,CAWKGGGREASYEQYF
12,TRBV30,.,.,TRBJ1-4,TGTGCCTGGAATAGGGGGTCGGAAAAACTGTTTTTT,CAWNRGSEKLFF
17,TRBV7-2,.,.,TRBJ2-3,TGTGCCAGCAGCCCGCCCTCTCTAGACCGTAGCACAGATACGCAGTATTTT,CASSPPSLDRSTDTQYF
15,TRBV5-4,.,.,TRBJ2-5,TGTGCCAGCAGCTTCGGCGTTCGGGGCCAAGAGACCCAGTACTTC,CASSFGVRGQETQYF
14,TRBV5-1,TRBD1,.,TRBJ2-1,TGCGCCAGCCAACCCGGGGGACAGGACAATGAGCAGTTCTTC,CASQPGGQDNEQFF
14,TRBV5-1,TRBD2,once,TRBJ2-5,TGCGCCAGCAGCTTCCAAGCGGGAGCTGAGACCCAGTACTTC,CASSFQAGAETQYF
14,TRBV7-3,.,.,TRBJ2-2,TGTGCCAGCCGGACAGAGGCGAACACCGGGGAGCTGTTTTTT,CASRTEANTGELFF
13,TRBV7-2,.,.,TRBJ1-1,TGTGCCAGCAGCTTATTTCGGGGGGTTGAAGCTTTCTTT,CASSLFRGVEAFF
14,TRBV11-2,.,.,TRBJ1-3,TGTGCCAGCAGCTCAGGGCTCACTGGAAACACCATATATTTT,CASSSGLTGNTIYF
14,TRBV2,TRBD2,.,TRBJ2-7,TGTGCCAGCAGTGGGCGGGGGGACGCCTACGAGCAGTACTTC,CASSGRGDAYEQYF
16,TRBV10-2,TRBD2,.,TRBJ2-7,TGCGCCAGCAGTGTTTCCTTGGCTAGCGGACGCTACGAGCAGTACTTC,CASSVSLASGRYEQYF
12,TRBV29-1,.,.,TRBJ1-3,TGCAGCTTCGGGGGGTCTGGAAACACCATATATTTT,CSFGGSGNTIYF
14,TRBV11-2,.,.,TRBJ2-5,TGTGCCAGCAGCCGGAGCGGTCCAGAAGAGACCCAGTACTTC,CASSRSGPEETQYF
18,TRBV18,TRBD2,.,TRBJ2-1,TGTGCCAGCTCACCACTGTCTATGGCGGGAGTCCAGGCCAATGAGCAGTTCTTC,CASSPLSMAGVQANEQFF